The 28 T cell receptor beta chains presented below share a single source sample, sequenced in a study of OX40 agonist ivuxolimab in advanced cancers. Libraries were made using the immunoSEQ multiplex PCR assay. TCRdb provides this immuneACCESS table in a form limited to in-frame rearrangements. Some clones are lacking; in checked studies, under half of them reflect an unresolved V gene, and why the rest are absent is not known. Within this sample are roughly 90,000 clones, with 85% to 95% of them counted one time only. The ten largest clones capture roughly 2.6% of the sample. The specimen comprised CD4+ or CD8+ T cells sorted from blood, sampled in a trial of the OX40 agonist ivuxolimab. The receptors shown here come from an adult with an advanced solid tumor such as melanoma, head and neck, liver or kidney cancer.

V and J are TRBV19 and TRBJ2-5, with D perhaps TRBD1 (6 bases). TRBJ2-7 matches the DNA end more closely, so the J call is doubtful. Germline V gene lookup returns CDR1 LNHDA and CDR2 SQIVND (reference sequence). This CDR3 region has 13 residues. For the CDR3, the DNA is TGTGCCAGTAGCTGGCAGGGGCGGTACGAGCAGTACTTC. Encoded protein: CASSWQGRYEQYF.

The rearrangement joins TRBV11-2 to TRBJ2-5; no reliable D call. The V end lost 0 bases, the J end lost 5 bases, and 13 bases lay between the germline ends. Germline V CDR1 and CDR2: SGHAT, FQNNGV. The CDR3 runs to 15 residues. CDR3 bases: TGTGCCAGCAGCTTAGATCTGGGGTTGGAGGAGACCCAGTACTTC. This translates into CASSLDLGLEETQYF.

V usage is TRBV30 and J usage is TRBJ2-1; perhaps TRBD2 as D (6 bases). Germline V gene sequence: CDR1 GTSNPN, CDR2 SVGIG (reference sequence). V was pared by 7 bases and J by 10 bases, with 23 bases between. The CDR3 is 14 amino acids. The CDR3 here is CASKGISSDDEQFF. Here the CDR3 DNA reads TGTGCCTCGAAGGGGATCTCTAGCGACGACGAGCAGTTCTTC.

This clone occurred once. The V gene is TRBV7-3, the J gene TRBJ2-3; the D gene is possibly TRBD2 (6 bases). The CDR3 is 16 residues long. The V end was cut by 5 bases, the J end by 5 bases, with 20 bases between. In germline, CDR1 is SGHTA, CDR2 FQGTGA. CDR3 nucleotides: TGTGCCAGCAGCCCAACACTGGGCGGGGATAGAGATACGCAGTATTTT. Translating gives CASSPTLGGDRDTQYF. The full variable domain, its missing parts supplied by reference TRBV7-3 and TRBJ2-3, is GAGVSQTPSNKVTEKGKYVELRCDPISGHTALYWYRQSLGQGPEFLIYFQGTGAADDSGLPNDRFFAVRPEGSVSTLKIQRTERGDSAVYLCASSPTLGGDRDTQYFGPGTRLTVL.

The J gene is TRBJ2-3, the V gene TRBV13; D is undetermined. CDR1 is PRHDT, CDR2 FYEKMQ, per germline (reference sequence). The CDR3 is 16 residues long. The V end lost 5 bases, the J end lost 5 bases, and 20 bases lay between the germline ends. The chain's CDR3 is CASSASGNVAVDTQYF. The DNA of the CDR3 is TGTGCCAGCAGCGCCTCGGGTAATGTGGCAGTAGATACGCAGTATTTT.

The chain carries TRBV5-6 and TRBJ2-3, with D maybe TRBD2 (5 bases). The V gene's germline CDR1 is SGHDT and CDR2 YYEEEE. The CDR3 consists of 17 residues. Trimming took off 5 bases at V and 0 bases at J, with 19 bases between the two ends. In DNA form, the CDR3 reads TGTGCCAGCAGGTCTCGGTTCCAAGCGGCTAGCACAGATACGCAGTATTTT. Translated, it gives CASRSRFQAASTDTQYF.

The rearrangement links TRBV27 to TRBJ2-7; 8 bases line up with TRBD2. V was clipped by 6 bases and J by 4 bases; unmatched bases: 11. The CDR3 runs 15 residues. Germline CDR1 is MNHEY and CDR2 is SMNVEV (reference sequence). The CDR3 bases are TGTGCCAGCAGCGGGAGGGGTGGGCCGTCATACGAGCAGTACTTC. Its translation: CASSGRGGPSYEQYF.

CDR3 residues: CASSATGTGSSGNTIYF. CDR3 bases: TGTGCCAGCAGCGCCACCGGGACAGGGAGCTCTGGAAACACCATATATTTT. The chain has TRBV5-8 and TRBJ1-3; TRBD1 matches 9 bases. CDR1 is SGHTS and CDR2 is YDEGEE in the germline V gene. J gave up 0 bases and V 4 bases, and 8 bases lay outside the gene matches. The CDR3 extends over 17 amino acids.

The chain joins TRBV7-6 to TRBJ2-1, with TRBD2 matching over 8 bases. The V segment lost 1 base and the J segment 8 bases; nucleotides outside the gene matches: 4. Per germline, CDR1 SGHVS and CDR2 FNYEAQ. This CDR3 has 14 residues. In nucleotides, the CDR3 is TGTGCCAGCAGCTTAGGGACGGGGGGGTATGAGCAGTTCTTC. Translated, it gives CASSLGTGGYEQFF.

V usage is TRBV10-2 and J usage is TRBJ2-1; 9 nucleotides agree with TRBD2. The CDR3 length is 16 residues. The J segment lost 0 bases and the V segment lost 10 bases, leaving 10 bases of the junction unmatched. Germline V gene data show CDR1 as WSHSY and CDR2 as SAAADI. In DNA form, the CDR3 reads TGCGCCATCGGACTAGCGCTGCATAGCTCCTACAATGAGCAGTTCTTC. It encodes CAIGLALHSSYNEQFF.

The chain employs TRBV7-9 and TRBJ2-7; 14 positions agree with TRBD2. The J segment lost 4 bases and the V segment lost 5 bases, leaving 4 bases of the junction unmatched. The CDR3 loop spans 15 amino acids. Per germline, CDR1 SEHNR and CDR2 FQNEAQ (reference sequence). The CDR3 loop reads CASSTGTSGSYEQYF. The CDR3 nucleotides are TGTGCCAGCAGCACCGGGACTAGCGGGAGTTACGAGCAGTACTTC.

The chain uses TRBV13 and TRBJ2-1; the D gene could be TRBD1 or TRBD2 (5 bases each). Trimming took off 6 bases at V and 0 bases at J, with 9 bases between the two ends. CDR1 and CDR2 (germline): PRHDT, FYEKMQ (reference sequence). The CDR3 extends over 14 amino acids. The CDR3 loop reads CASRGRDSYNEQFF. The CDR3 DNA reads TGTGCCAGCAGGGGACGGGACTCCTACAATGAGCAGTTCTTC.

The CDR3 here is CAISDQGGTGDYGYTF. CDR3 nucleotides: TGTGCCATCAGTGATCAAGGAGGGACAGGGGACTATGGCTACACCTTC. The chain joins TRBV10-3 to TRBJ1-2; 10 bases line up with TRBD1. V dropped 3 bases and J dropped 3; count of bases not matched to a gene: 7. Per the germline V gene, CDR1 is ENHRY and CDR2 is SYGVKD. The CDR3 runs 16 residues.

The V call is TRBV7-6, the J call TRBJ1-1, with D perhaps TRBD1 (5 bases). Trimming took off 5 bases at V and 6 bases at J, with 19 bases between the two ends. The germline CDR1 and CDR2 sequences are SGHVS and FNYEAQ. The CDR3 loop spans 15 amino acids. The CDR3 sequence is CASSPNPGPSAEAFF. CDR3 sequence (DNA): TGTGCCAGCAGCCCAAACCCGGGACCCTCGGCTGAAGCTTTCTTT.

The chain carries TRBV7-9 and TRBJ2-4; perhaps D is TRBD1 or TRBD2 (5 bases each). The CDR3 has 16 amino acids. V was clipped by 2 bases and J by 0 bases, with 11 bases between them. In germline, CDR1 is SEHNR, CDR2 FQNEAQ (reference sequence). The CDR3 loop reads CASSLTGRLAKNIQYF. For the CDR3, the DNA is TGTGCCAGCAGCTTAACGGGGCGCCTAGCCAAAAACATTCAGTACTTC.

This rearrangement joins TRBV6-1 to TRBJ1-6; 11 nucleotides align to TRBD1. The trim removed 6 bases at V and 11 bases at J, leaving 0 bases unmatched. This CDR3 has 12 amino acids. CDR1 and CDR2 from the germline V gene are MNHNS and SASEGT. The CDR3 here is CASRDRGPPLHF. DNA for the CDR3: TGTGCCAGCAGGGACAGGGGGCCACCCCTCCACTTT.

The table lists this clone with a count of one. The chain carries TRBV4-1 and TRBJ2-7; D unclear. The CDR3 contains 11 residues. CDR1 and CDR2 (germline): MGHRA, YSYEKL. V lost 3 bases and J 7 bases, leaving 7 bases between the germline ends. The CDR3 region has the DNA TGCGCCAGCAGCCAGGAGCAAGAGCAGTACTTC. It codes for CASSQEQEQYF.

This rearrangement joins TRBV2 to TRBJ2-5; 12 positions agree with TRBD2. Trimming removed 6 bases from V and 4 bases from J; junction bases left unmatched: 6. Germline loops: CDR1 SNHLY, CDR2 FYNNEI. The CDR3 has 15 residues. The CDR3 region is CASRASGGAGETQYF. As DNA, the CDR3 is TGTGCCAGCAGGGCTAGCGGGGGGGCTGGAGAGACCCAGTACTTC.

This chain links TRBV19 with TRBJ2-1; D is perhaps TRBD2 (6 bases). Germline-derived CDR1 and CDR2 are LNHDA and SQIVND (reference sequence). V lost 4 bases to trimming and J lost 8 bases, with 21 bases between them. The CDR3 contains 16 residues. The CDR3 protein is CASSTDTGGMGDEQFF. In nucleotides, the CDR3 is TGTGCCAGTAGTACCGACACGGGCGGGATGGGGGATGAGCAGTTCTTC.

The rearrangement joins TRBV1 to TRBJ2-2; the D call TRBD1 from the table was never checked on the DNA. TRBV1 is a known pseudogene. The CDR3 totals 15 residues. The CDR3 loop reads CTSSRRDRATGELFF. As DNA, the CDR3 is TGCACCAGCAGCCGAAGGGACAGAGCTACCGGGGAGCTGTTTTTT.

The V gene is TRBV25-1, the J gene TRBJ2-5; possibly TRBD2 for D (5 bases). V lost 1 base and J 3 bases, leaving 12 bases between the germline ends. The CDR3 covers 15 residues. Germline assignment: CDR1 MGHDK and CDR2 SYGVNS. CDR3 coding DNA: TGTGCCAGCAGTGAATTGCCCGGGAAAGAAGAGACCCAGTACTTC. This gives the protein CASSELPGKEETQYF.

The V gene is TRBV30, the J gene TRBJ1-5; D ambiguous. Between the trimmed V and J ends, which lost 2 bases and 2 bases, there was a span of 7 bases. The CDR3 runs to 13 residues. Germline V gene sequence: CDR1 GTSNPN, CDR2 SVGIG (reference sequence). CDR3 in amino acids: CAWSFSGNQPQHF. The CDR3 nucleotides are TGTGCCTGGAGTTTTTCGGGCAATCAGCCCCAGCATTTT. The full variable domain, rest sourced from reference TRBV30 and TRBJ1-5, is SQTIHQWPATLVQPVGSPLSLECTVEGTSNPNLYWYRQAAGRGLQLLFYSVGIGQISSEVPQNLSASRPQDRQFILSSKKLLLSDSGFYLCAWSFSGNQPQHFGDGTRLSIL.

The chain joins TRBV30 to TRBJ2-1; tentatively, D is TRBD1 (6 bases). CDR3 length: 13 residues. Deletions cut 0 bases from V and 8 bases from J, with 11 bases between. The germline gives CDR1 GTSNPN, CDR2 SVGIG (reference sequence). The CDR3: CAWSVIGGDEQFF. The CDR3 region has the DNA TGTGCCTGGAGTGTAATAGGGGGTGATGAGCAGTTCTTC. Supplemented by reference TRBV30 and TRBJ2-1, the full variable domain reads SQTIHQWPATLVQPVGSPLSLECTVEGTSNPNLYWYRQAAGRGLQLLFYSVGIGQISSEVPQNLSASRPQDRQFILSSKKLLLSDSGFYLCAWSVIGGDEQFFGPGTRLTVL.

The rearrangement joins TRBV28 to TRBJ2-7; 8 bases align to TRBD1. There are 15 residues in the CDR3. Germline loops: CDR1 MDHEN, CDR2 SYDVKM. V lost 6 bases, J lost 1 base, and 8 bases stayed unmatched. CDR3 DNA sequence: TGTGCCAGCAGCAGTCCGGGACAGGTATCCTACGAGCAGTACTTC. Amino acids: CASSSPGQVSYEQYF.

This clone is a singleton in its sample. Mismatch with germline at one junction end may stem from a read error. This chain uses TRBV11-2 with TRBJ2-7; perhaps TRBD1 as D (6 bases). Germline V gene data show CDR1 as SGHAT and CDR2 as FQNNGV. This CDR3 is built from 13 residues. The CDR3 nucleotides are TGTGCCAACAGCCTGACAGGAGACTACGAGCAGTACTTC. Translating it yields CANSLTGDYEQYF.

The V call is TRBV9, the J call TRBJ2-3; D is ambiguous. CDR1 is SGDLS, CDR2 YYNGEE, per germline. Trimming stripped 2 bases from V and 0 bases from J, with 10 bases between. This CDR3 comprises 15 residues. The CDR3 DNA follows: TGTGCCAGCAGCGTTGGAGTTGCTAGCACAGATACGCAGTATTTT. Protein: CASSVGVASTDTQYF.

The chain has TRBV19 and TRBJ1-5; D remains unclear. Trimming stripped 3 bases from V and 0 bases from J, with 9 bases between. The CDR3 spans 15 residues. Germline values: CDR1 LNHDA, CDR2 SQIVND (reference sequence). In nucleotides, the CDR3 is TGTGCCAGTAGTATTTGGCAGGTTAGCAATCAGCCCCAGCATTTT. Translation gives CASSIWQVSNQPQHF.

The gene calls are TRBV9 and TRBJ2-7, with D perhaps TRBD1 (6 bases). Trimming took 3 bases from V and 0 from J, leaving 10 bases between them. The germline gives CDR1 SGDLS, CDR2 YYNGEE. CDR3 size: 14 residues. The CDR3 is CASSDRESSYEQYF. The CDR3, as DNA: TGTGCCAGCAGCGACAGGGAAAGCTCCTACGAGCAGTACTTC.